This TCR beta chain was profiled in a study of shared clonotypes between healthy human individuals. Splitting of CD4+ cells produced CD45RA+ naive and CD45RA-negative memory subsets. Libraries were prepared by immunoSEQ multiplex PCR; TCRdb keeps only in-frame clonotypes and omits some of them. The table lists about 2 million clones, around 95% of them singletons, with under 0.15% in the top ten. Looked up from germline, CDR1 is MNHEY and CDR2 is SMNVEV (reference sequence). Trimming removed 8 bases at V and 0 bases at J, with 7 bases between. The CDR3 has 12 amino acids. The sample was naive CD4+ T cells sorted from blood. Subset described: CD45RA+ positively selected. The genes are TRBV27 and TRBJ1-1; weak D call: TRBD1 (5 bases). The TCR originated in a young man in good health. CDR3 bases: TGTGCCAGCTTGGGGGTGAACACTGAAGCTTTCTTT. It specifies CASLGVNTEAFF.